This TCR beta chain was recorded in a study of blood T cell repertoires in COVID-19 (dated by TCRdb to the early 2020s). About the full investigation: Samples from collaborators originated in the United States, Italy and Spain and spanned both the acute and convalescent phases of COVID-19. The prospective study material was composed of cDNA or gDNA derived from T cells, B-cell-depleted T cells, or PBMCs. The dataset comprised deeply sampled blood TCRbeta repertoires from subjects exposed to, actively infected with, or recovered from COVID-19. A freely available public database, intended as a resource for researchers studying the immune response to SARS-CoV-2, is where the repertoires were released. Samples came from the ongoing ImmuneRACE study (first 160 participants) plus 1,254 subjects from 6 global collaborators. Nearly every sample came with metadata listing a de-identified subject ID, COVID-19 status, age in years and sex. HLA class I and class II types, where available, came from metadata supplied by the sample provider rather than from assay-based typing.

The immunoSEQ Assay, a bias-controlled multiplex PCR, was used to amplify TCRbeta CDR3 regions from genomic DNA. The study's own analysis went as follows. The number of nucleated cells in each sample was estimated by amplification of reference gene primers within the assay. To quantify the absolute abundance of each unique TCRbeta CDR3 rearrangement, sequence reads were collapsed and filtered. For each sample, productive Simpson clonality was calculated as the square root of Simpson's diversity index over productive rearrangements. In TCRdb, the immuneACCESS table is reduced to in-frame sequences with V and J assigned. These tables do not hold every clone; where another copy was compared, an unresolved V gene accounts for under half, and the others remain unexplained. For V, J and clone size, that table is used; D and trimming come from the DNA. Here the sample has about 70,000 clones; approximately 83% occur a single time. The ten largest account for 12% of the sample.

As to this clone: This receptor's antigen is unknown. No much larger clone exists at a distance of one base, and base qualities are not known.

Overall results and qualifications from the work: The amount of clinical and demographic metadata varied by source and participant and was provided uncurated.

CDR1 and CDR2, looked up from the germline V gene, are SNHLY and FYNNEI. The CDR3 covers 13 residues, taking in both the cysteine and the phenylalanine. The kept DNA is CDR3 alone, 39 bases in frame from the first base. The germline ends are 9 bases apart after V is trimmed by 9 bases and J by 0 bases. The collaborating institutions used their own protocols to collect whole blood in K2EDTA tubes. Collaborator samples were shipped for TCRbeta analysis as frozen whole blood, isolated PBMCs, or DNA extracted from either sample type. This TCR was recovered from a human donor in a cohort sampled during active COVID-19. Sequencing input: peripheral blood. The sequence is built from TRBV2 and TRBJ2-1; the D segment could be TRBD1, given 6 matching bases. The base sequence is TGTGCCAGTACAGGGAGCTCCTACAATGAGCAGTTCTTC. Its coded protein is CASTGSSYNEQFF.